These 17 T cell receptor beta chains share one sample of origin, sequenced in a study of type 1 regulatory T cells. The antigens of these receptors remain unknown. MiXCR was run by TCRdb on the reads, yielding one entry per CDR3 protein. The sample lists roughly 60,000 distinct CDR3 sequences, over 50% occurring once. Sequencing was carried out using cultured non-Tr1 T cells, either the whole culture or a sorted T cell fraction (not recorded which). These receptors came from a human donor in good health.

The gene calls are TRBV6-6 and TRBJ1-4, with D tentatively TRBD1 (5 bases). V lost 8 bases and J 6 bases, leaving 10 bases between the germline ends. CDR3 length: 12 amino acids. Germline CDR1 and CDR2: MNHNY and SVGAGI (reference sequence). CDR3 region: CASSRRDEKLFF. The CDR3 DNA reads TGTGCCAGCTCACGCAGGGATGAAAAACTGTTTTTT.

This chain links TRBV29-1 with TRBJ2-3, with 7 bases fitting TRBD2. This CDR3 is built from 13 residues. CDR1 is SQVTM and CDR2 is ANQGSEA in the germline V gene. With 4 bases clipped from V and 1 base from J, the junction kept 2 bases outside the gene matches. The CDR3 nucleotides are TGCAGCGTTGGTGGGGGGGGCACAGATACGCAGTATTTT. The encoded protein is CSVGGGGTDTQYF.

The chain joins TRBV6-2 or TRBV6-3 to TRBJ2-1; no clear D. The CDR3 runs to 15 residues. In germline, CDR1 is MNHEY, CDR2 SVGEGT. V lost 7 bases and J 0 bases, leaving 13 bases between the germline ends. The CDR3 loop reads CASTQDLSSYNEQFF. In DNA form, the CDR3 reads TGTGCCAGCACTCAAGACCTAAGCTCCTACAATGAGCAGTTCTTC.

The gene calls are TRBV5-1 and TRBJ1-2; 8 bases line up with TRBD1. Germline V gives CDR1 SGHRS, CDR2 YFSETQ. The CDR3 runs to 13 residues. J lost 5 bases, V lost 7 bases, and 7 bases had no gene match. The CDR3 bases are TGCGCCAGCCAACTGGGGACAGGTTATGGCTACACCTTC. It is translated as CASQLGTGYGYTF.

The chain carries TRBV7-9 and TRBJ2-1, with D possibly TRBD2 on 5 matching bases. This CDR3 spans 14 amino acids. Trimming left V 2 bases short and J 5 bases short, with 10 bases between. From germline, CDR1 is SEHNR and CDR2 FQNEAQ (reference sequence). The CDR3: CASSLQAGDNEQFF. The CDR3, as DNA: TGTGCCAGCAGCTTACAGGCGGGTGACAATGAGCAGTTCTTC.

The sample holds one count of this clonotype. The chain uses TRBV10-1 and TRBJ1-1; 12 bases match TRBD1. The CDR3 has 16 amino acids. Germline CDR1 reads WNHNN; CDR2 reads SYGVQD (reference sequence). J lost 1 base, V lost 6 bases, and 6 bases had no gene match. The CDR3 nucleotides are TGCGCCAGCAGCGGGACAGGGGGCATCAAGAACACTGAAGCTTTCTTT. Amino acids: CASSGTGGIKNTEAFF.

J is TRBJ1-5 and V is TRBV5-1, with D maybe TRBD1 (5 bases). The CDR3 runs 15 residues. CDR1 is SGHRS and CDR2 is YFSETQ in the germline V gene. Trimming left V 5 bases short and J 7 bases short, with 19 bases between. The CDR3 DNA sequence: TGCGCCAGCAGAAGGGACCAGGATTTACGGCAGCCCCAGCATTTT. The encoded protein is CASRRDQDLRQPQHF. The full variable domain, completed using reference TRBV5-1 and TRBJ1-5, is KAGVTQTPRYLIKTRGQQVTLSCSPISGHRSVSWYQQTPGQGLQFLFEYFSETQRNKGNFPGRFSGRQFSNSRSEMNVSTLELGDSALYLCASRRDQDLRQPQHFGDGTRLSIL.

Only a few counts were recorded for this clonotype. The chain joins TRBV20-1 to TRBJ1-5; TRBD1 matches 7 bases. Germline CDR1 reads DFQATT; CDR2 reads SNEGSKA (reference sequence). The V segment lost 2 bases and the J segment 7 bases; nucleotides outside the gene matches: 8. The CDR3 has 14 residues. CDR3 in DNA: TGCAGTGCTAGAACAGGGGTTATCGAACAGCCCCAGCATTTT. Translation gives CSARTGVIEQPQHF.

This sequence joins TRBV7-9 and TRBJ2-2; D gene ambiguous. CDR1 and CDR2 (germline): SEHNR, FQNEAQ (reference sequence). V gave up 5 bases and J gave up 1 base, with 5 bases separating them. The CDR3 extends over 13 amino acids. CDR3 sequence (DNA): TGTGCCAGCAGCCCAGGGAACACCGGGGAGCTGTTTTTT. Amino acid sequence: CASSPGNTGELFF.

The V gene is TRBV10-3, the J gene TRBJ2-5, with D possibly called TRBD1 or TRBD2 (5 bases each). Germline CDR1 ENHRY, CDR2 SYGVKD. CDR3 length equals 13 residues. Deletions cut 6 bases from V and 3 bases from J, with 11 bases between. This chain's CDR3 is CAIRGDGKETQYF. The CDR3 bases are TGTGCCATCAGGGGGGACGGGAAAGAGACCCAGTACTTC.

The chain couples TRBV29-1 to TRBJ2-3; D remains ambiguous. Germline CDR1 is SQVTM and CDR2 is ANQGSEA. The length of the CDR3 is 10 residues. V lost 3 bases and J 4 bases, leaving 2 bases between the germline ends. CDR3 DNA sequence: TGCAGCGTTGACGCAGATACGCAGTATTTT. It encodes CSVDADTQYF.

This clonotype was recorded at least ten times. This CDR3 is CASSMVNTEAFF. In DNA, the CDR3 is TGTGCCAGTAGTATGGTGAACACTGAAGCTTTCTTT. This sequence joins TRBV19 and TRBJ1-1; D not resolved. With 3 bases removed from V and 0 bases from J, the gap between germline ends came to 2 bases. CDR1 LNHDA and CDR2 SQIVND come from the germline V gene (reference sequence). This CDR3 is 12 amino acids long.

The chain uses TRBV7-2 and TRBJ2-7, with 8 nucleotides matching TRBD2. The CDR3 covers 14 residues. Germline values: CDR1 SGHTA, CDR2 FQGNSA. J was trimmed by 7 bases and V by 0 bases; bases with no gene match: 5. As DNA, the CDR3 is TGTGCCAGCAGCTTAGCGGGACTAGATCGTGAGCAGTACTTC. Translated, it gives CASSLAGLDREQYF.

The chain uses TRBV27 and TRBJ1-1; TRBD1 is a possible D gene (5 bases). V was trimmed by 2 bases and J by 5 bases, leaving 12 bases between them. This CDR3 has 14 amino acids. Germline values: CDR1 MNHEY, CDR2 SMNVEV (reference sequence). The CDR3 DNA follows: TGTGCCAGCAGTTTACTTGGGAAGGGGACTGAAGCTTTCTTT. It translates to CASSLLGKGTEAFF.

The V call is TRBV5-5, the J call TRBJ1-2; D is uncertain. The CDR3 consists of 13 residues. The germline V and J ends were trimmed by 0 bases and 4 bases, with 7 bases remaining between them. Germline-derived CDR1 and CDR2 are SGHKS and YYEKEE (reference sequence). The CDR3 DNA is TGTGCCAGCAGCTTGGCCTCGGGCTATGGCTACACCTTC. The encoded protein is CASSLASGYGYTF.

This chain connects TRBV7-2 to TRBJ2-1; the D gene could be TRBD1 or TRBD2 (6 bases each). Germline CDR1 and CDR2: SGHTA and FQGNSA. The CDR3 extends over 15 amino acids. V lost 1 base and J lost 6, with 13 bases in between. CDR3 nucleotides: TGTGCCAGCAGCTTAGGGGGGGCAGTGGCCAATGAGCAGTTCTTC. It encodes CASSLGGAVANEQFF. The entire variable domain, with the rest obtained from reference TRBV7-2 and TRBJ2-1, is as follows: GAGVSQSPSNKVTEKGKDVELRCDPISGHTALYWYRQSLGQGLEFLIYFQGNSAPDKSGLPSDRFSAERTGGSVSTLTIQRTQQEDSAVYLCASSLGGAVANEQFFGPGTRLTVL.

The chain links TRBV27 to TRBJ2-4; 7 bases align to TRBD1. This CDR3 region has 16 residues. Germline V gene lookup returns CDR1 MNHEY and CDR2 SMNVEV (reference sequence). With V trimmed by 4 bases and J by 6 bases, 12 bases remained unmatched. In DNA form, the CDR3 reads TGTGCCAGCAGTTCACCTACCCGGGACAGCGGAAACATTCAGTACTTC. It specifies CASSSPTRDSGNIQYF.